This TCR beta chain is from a study of regulatory T cells in long-lasting Graves disease. The table lists this clonotype with many counts. The antigen is not known. Overall study findings and caveats: There was favoring of TRBV28, TRBJ1-2 and TRBJ2-5 in persistent disease.

CDR3 length: 14 amino acids. CDR1 and CDR2 (germline): PRHDT, FYEKMQ (reference sequence). V was clipped by 0 bases and J by 2 bases, with 8 bases between them. Described time point: persistent/refractory GD, antithyroid drugs over 5 years with positive TRAb. RNA from PBMCs was the source of the TCR library. Those enrolled as patients came out of an endocrinology department in Xi'an, China. Both iRepertoire HTBI primers and Arm-PCR of CDR3 regions were used to build the TCR beta libraries. Using its own MiXCR run on the multiplex PCR reads, TCRdb lists one record per CDR3 protein. The table records hundreds of thousands of distinct CDR3 sequences, about 32% of them present only once.

The TCR sequence derives from a female donor with Graves disease. The material was peripheral blood mononuclear cells (PBMCs), obtained when the disease was refractory, from a patient treated with antithyroid drugs. V and J are TRBV13 and TRBJ2-7; possibly TRBD1 or TRBD2 for D (5 bases each). The CDR3 DNA reads as TGTGCCAGCAGCTTAGGCGAGGGGCCCTACGAGCAGTACTTC. It translates to CASSLGEGPYEQYF.